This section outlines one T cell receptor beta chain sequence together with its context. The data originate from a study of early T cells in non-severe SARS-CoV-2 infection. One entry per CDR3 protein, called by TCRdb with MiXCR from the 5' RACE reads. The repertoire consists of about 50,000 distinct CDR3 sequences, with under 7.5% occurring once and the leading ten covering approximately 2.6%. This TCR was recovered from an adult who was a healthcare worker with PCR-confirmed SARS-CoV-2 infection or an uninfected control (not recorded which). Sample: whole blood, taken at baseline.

The DNA of the CDR3 is TGCGCCAGCAGCCTTCGAGGCGGATCGATTAATTCACCCCTCCACTTT. Encoded protein: CASSLRGGSINSPLHF. V is TRBV4-3 and J is TRBJ1-6; D ambiguous. Germline V gene sequence: CDR1 LGHNA, CDR2 YSLEER. The CDR3 is 16 amino acids. Trimming removed 4 bases at V and 6 bases at J, with 16 bases between.